In this sample, the clone carrying this T cell receptor (beta chain) turned up many times. Its specificity is not known. TCRdb re-called the multiplex PCR reads through MiXCR, storing one row per CDR3 protein. The table includes more than 85,000 distinct CDR3 sequences, 20% to 25% detected once. These data come from a study of breast tumors, draining lymph nodes, adjacent tissues. Findings of the study overall: Findings are consistent with lymph node origin and intratumoral expansion of most tumor T cells. The lymph node origin of tumor T cells was framed as consistent with a hypothesis, not demonstrated. Tumor repertoires ranked between lymph nodes and nontumor tissue in diversity, with V and J gene preferences. Tumor and nontumor repertoires were significantly more similar in luminal-like than in basal-like breast cancer.

From germline, CDR1 is SEHNR and CDR2 FQNEAQ (reference sequence). Trimming removed 5 bases from V and 4 bases from J; junction bases left unmatched: 8. CDR3 length: 15 residues. Axillary draining lymph nodes of breast cancer patients supplied the node samples. This sequence was found in a female donor with breast cancer. Some clones in this sample may be carry-over from other donors' samples. Specimen: axillary lymph node tissue. The genes are TRBV7-9 and TRBJ1-2; TRBD1 aligns across 9 bases. The CDR3 is CASSASDRGGYGYTF. The DNA for the CDR3 is TGTGCCAGCAGCGCCTCGGACAGGGGTGGCTATGGCTACACCTTC.